These 24 T cell receptor beta chains were all obtained from the same sample, sequenced in a study of cytomegalovirus exposure and HLA in healthy donors. Primers: 60 Vbeta forward and 13 Jbeta reverse. Sequencing used immunoSEQ multiplex PCR; TCRdb keeps in-frame clones, though not all of them. This sample carries around 70,000 clones, more than 55% of them seen once, and the ten largest clones take roughly 4.5%. The specimen was PBMCs. The receptors shown here come from a man aged 55-75 years in good health and CMV-seropositive.

The chain uses TRBV9 and TRBJ2-5, with 7 bases lining up with TRBD2. The germline V gene has CDR1 SGDLS and CDR2 YYNGEE. Trimming at V came to 0 bases and at J to 6 bases, leaving 11 bases not matched to a gene. CDR3 length equals 16 residues. CDR3 sequence: CASSVGEGAKGKTQYF. CDR3 coding DNA: TGTGCCAGCAGCGTAGGGGAGGGAGCGAAGGGGAAGACCCAGTACTTC. Full variable domain (missing parts from reference TRBV9 and TRBJ2-5): DSGVTQTPKHLITATGQRVTLRCSPRSGDLSVYWYQQSLDQGLQFLIQYYNGEERAKGNILERFSAQQFPDLHSELNLSSLELGDSALYFCASSVGEGAKGKTQYFGPGTRLLVL.

This clone occurred a few times. V usage is TRBV2 and J usage is TRBJ1-2; D is possibly TRBD1 (6 bases). With 7 bases removed from V and 4 bases from J, the gap between germline ends came to 16 bases. CDR1 is SNHLY, CDR2 FYNNEI, per germline. The length of the CDR3 is 14 residues. The CDR3 nucleotides read TGTGCCAGCATAGAGGGGGGGTTCAGCTATGGCTACACCTTC. Protein sequence: CASIEGGFSYGYTF.

V usage is TRBV6-6 and J usage is TRBJ2-1; 7 nucleotides align to TRBD2. Germline CDR1 is MNHNY and CDR2 is SVGAGI (reference sequence). The CDR3 is 14 amino acids. The ends lost 6 bases at V and 5 bases at J; junction bases unmatched: 7. For the CDR3, the DNA is TGTGCCAGCAGCTCGGGGGGATCCGACAATGAGCAGTTCTTC. It translates to CASSSGGSDNEQFF.

The rearrangement links TRBV4-3 to TRBJ2-7, with a possible D match to TRBD2 (6 bases). With 4 bases removed from V and 4 bases from J, the gap between germline ends came to 17 bases. The CDR3 loop spans 15 amino acids. Germline loops: CDR1 LGHNA, CDR2 YSLEER. Here the CDR3 DNA reads TGCGCCAGCAGCCTCTACACAGCGGGCTTTTACGAGCAGTACTTC. Translated: CASSLYTAGFYEQYF.

In nucleotides, the CDR3 is TGTGCCAGCAGAAGCGGACAGGGCCATGAGCAGTTCTTC. Protein: CASRSGQGHEQFF. V and J are TRBV6-5 and TRBJ2-1; 8 bases line up with TRBD1. Germline lookup yields CDR1 MNHEY and CDR2 SVGAGI. J gave up 8 bases and V 6 bases, and 6 bases lay outside the gene matches. This CDR3 contains 13 residues.

This chain links TRBV19 with TRBJ2-2; D not certain. This CDR3 spans 15 amino acids. Germline-derived CDR1 and CDR2 are LNHDA and SQIVND (reference sequence). The V and J ends lost 2 bases and 7 bases respectively, with 14 bases between them. CDR3 in amino acids: CASSITGEANGELFF. The CDR3 DNA follows: TGTGCCAGTAGTATAACCGGAGAAGCCAACGGGGAGCTGTTTTTT. The full variable domain, rest sourced from reference TRBV19 and TRBJ2-2, is DGGITQSPKYLFRKEGQNVTLSCEQNLNHDAMYWYRQDPGQGLRLIYYSQIVNDFQKGDIAEGYSVSREKKESFPLTVTSAQKNPTAFYLCASSITGEANGELFFGEGSRLTVL.

The genes are TRBV19 and TRBJ2-6; D unresolved. V was cut by 3 bases and J by 0 bases, with 6 bases left in between. The CDR3 spans 15 residues. The germline gives CDR1 LNHDA, CDR2 SQIVND (reference sequence). CDR3 loop: CASSIWLSGANVLTF. In DNA form, the CDR3 reads TGTGCCAGTAGTATCTGGCTCTCTGGGGCCAACGTCCTGACTTTC.

V is TRBV7-9 and J is TRBJ2-7; the D gene is possibly TRBD2 (5 bases). V dropped 3 bases and J dropped 5 bases, with 17 bases sitting between them. The CDR3 has 15 residues. Germline V CDR1 and CDR2: SEHNR, FQNEAQ (reference sequence). CDR3 DNA: TGTGCCAGCAGCTTGTCCGGATCCGAGGGCAACGAGCAGTACTTC. This translates into CASSLSGSEGNEQYF.

The gene calls are TRBV6-1 and TRBJ1-3, with D perhaps TRBD1 (5 bases). CDR3 size: 15 residues. Per the germline V gene, CDR1 is MNHNS and CDR2 is SASEGT. Trimming removed 7 bases at V and 1 base at J, with 14 bases between. The chain's CDR3 is CASTPEGASGNTIYF. As DNA, the CDR3 is TGTGCCAGCACCCCAGAAGGGGCTTCTGGAAACACCATATATTTT.

The chain recombines TRBV6-6 with TRBJ2-1, with 12 bases that match TRBD2. CDR3 size: 14 residues. V shed 7 bases, J shed 8 bases, and the junction held 6 bases outside the gene matches. Germline values: CDR1 MNHNY, CDR2 SVGAGI (reference sequence). The CDR3 region has the DNA TGTGCCAGCACGAAACTAGCGGGAGGCGATGAGCAGTTCTTC. It is translated as CASTKLAGGDEQFF.

V gene TRBV10-3 combines with J gene TRBJ1-5; D not certain. Trimming pared 4 bases from V and 4 bases from J, leaving 8 bases between. Germline V gene lookup returns CDR1 ENHRY and CDR2 SYGVKD. This CDR3 has 13 residues. The CDR3 DNA sequence: TGTGCCATCAGTGTGGCAGATAATCAGCCCCAGCATTTT. Residues: CAISVADNQPQHF.

The CDR3: CASSLNPQANYGYTF. Written as DNA, the CDR3 is TGCGCCAGCAGCCTTAACCCCCAGGCTAACTATGGCTACACCTTC. This chain connects TRBV4-3 to TRBJ1-2; no clear D gene. V was clipped by 4 bases and J by 0 bases, with 12 bases between them. Germline lookup yields CDR1 LGHNA and CDR2 YSLEER. The length of the CDR3 is 15 residues.

The rearrangement uses TRBV29-1 and TRBJ1-2, with a tentative D call TRBD1 (6 bases). This CDR3 comprises 11 residues. From germline, CDR1 is SQVTM and CDR2 ANQGSEA. V dropped 4 bases and J dropped 4 bases, with 7 bases sitting between them. CDR3 residues: CSVAGVYGYTF. In DNA, the CDR3 is TGCAGCGTTGCAGGGGTCTATGGCTACACCTTC. Variable domain in full (rest from reference TRBV29-1 and TRBJ1-2): SAVISQKPSRDICQRGTSLTIQCQVDSQVTMMFWYRQQPGQSLTLIATANQGSEATYESGFVIDKFPISRPNLTFSTLTVSNMSPEDSSIYLCSVAGVYGYTFGSGTRLTVV.

The rearrangement uses TRBV27 and TRBJ2-7; D remains unclear. The CDR3 has 15 residues. V lost 0 bases, J lost 5 bases, and 14 bases lay in between. CDR1 is MNHEY and CDR2 is SMNVEV in the germline V gene (reference sequence). CDR3: CASSLSWAIHHEQYF. The CDR3 DNA is TGTGCCAGCAGTTTATCGTGGGCCATCCACCACGAGCAGTACTTC.

In the case of this clone: A read error may account for a junction end that differs from germline. V and J are TRBV6-6 and TRBJ2-1; 7 bases map to TRBD2. The CDR3 sequence is 11 residues long. Germline V gene sequence: CDR1 MNHNY, CDR2 SVGAGI (reference sequence). CDR3: CASSYSRELFF. In nucleotides, the CDR3 is TGTGCCAGCAGTTACTCGCGGGAGCTGTTCTTC.

The J gene is TRBJ2-7, the V gene TRBV5-6; D remains unclear. The CDR3 runs 13 residues. The germline CDR1 and CDR2 sequences are SGHDT and YYEEEE. The V and J ends lost 3 bases and 4 bases respectively, with 11 bases between them. The CDR3 DNA sequence: TGTGCCAGCAGCTCCTACTCACCATACGAGCAGTACTTC. Its translation: CASSSYSPYEQYF.

This rearrangement joins TRBV5-5 to TRBJ2-7, with D uncertain. In germline, CDR1 is SGHKS, CDR2 YYEKEE (reference sequence). V shed 4 bases and J shed 2 bases, with 16 bases lying between them. The CDR3 is 15 residues long. This CDR3 is CASSPGSGITYEQYF. The CDR3 DNA follows: TGTGCCAGCAGCCCCGGCTCAGGAATCACCTACGAGCAGTACTTC.

The chain recombines TRBV7-6 with TRBJ1-1; 11 bases line up with TRBD1. V shed 4 bases and J 4 bases; nucleotides not matched to a gene: 5. Germline assignment: CDR1 SGHVS and CDR2 FNYEAQ. The CDR3 length is 15 residues. CDR3 in DNA: TGTGCCAGCAGCTCCCTAGGACAGGGGGCCACTGAAGCTTTCTTT. Translated, it gives CASSSLGQGATEAFF.

The chain links TRBV29-1 to TRBJ1-2, with 12 nucleotides matching TRBD1. The germline CDR1 and CDR2 sequences are SQVTM and ANQGSEA. With V trimmed by 7 bases and J by 9 bases, 9 bases remained unmatched. This CDR3 spans 13 amino acids. CDR3 in amino acids: CSAPIGTGGRYTF. The CDR3 DNA reads as TGCAGCGCGCCCATCGGGACAGGGGGCCGCTACACCTTC.

This clone was recorded once. The rearrangement links TRBV25-1 to TRBJ1-2, with 7 bases lining up with TRBD1. This CDR3 spans 16 amino acids. Germline CDR1 is MGHDK and CDR2 is SYGVNS. The trim removed 2 bases at V and 4 bases at J, leaving 10 bases unmatched. CDR3 region: CASSEATGWSIYGYTF. The CDR3 coding sequence is TGTGCCAGCAGTGAAGCGACAGGGTGGAGTATCTATGGCTACACCTTC.

This chain uses TRBV11-2 with TRBJ1-1, with D unclear. Trimming shortened V by 5 bases and J by 0 bases, and 4 bases separated the two germline ends. The CDR3 runs 12 residues. Per the germline V gene, CDR1 is SGHAT and CDR2 is FQNNGV. The CDR3 reads CASSLLNTEAFF. In DNA, the CDR3 is TGTGCCAGCAGCCTCCTGAACACTGAAGCTTTCTTT.

In its sample, this clone was seen once. The V gene is TRBV11-2, the J gene TRBJ1-3; D is undetermined. Trimming took off 1 base at V and 1 base at J, with 11 bases between the two ends. The CDR3 consists of 16 residues. CDR1 and CDR2 (germline): SGHAT, FQNNGV. CDR3 DNA sequence: TGTGCCAGCAGCTTAGGGCAGTCGACTTCTGGAAACACCATATATTTT. As protein: CASSLGQSTSGNTIYF.

Only one count was recorded for this clone. The chain combines TRBV5-6 with TRBJ2-1; 8 bases are a match to TRBD1. The CDR3 extends over 18 amino acids. Germline loops: CDR1 SGHDT, CDR2 YYEEEE. J was trimmed by 0 bases and V by 4 bases; bases with no gene match: 12. The CDR3 loop is CASSETGVSLGSYNEQFF. CDR3 bases: TGTGCCAGCAGCGAGACAGGGGTCTCCCTTGGCTCCTACAATGAGCAGTTCTTC.

As concerns this clone: The sample contains more than one DNA sequence encoding this CDR3. The chain recombines TRBV7-6 with TRBJ1-1, with D possibly TRBD1 on 5 matching bases. The CDR3 is made up of 16 amino acids. Germline V gene data show CDR1 as SGHVS and CDR2 as FNYEAQ. V was pared by 6 bases and J by 8 bases, with 25 bases between. Here the CDR3 reads CASRKNVDSPPLEAFF. Written as DNA, the CDR3 is TGTGCCAGCAGAAAAAATGTTGACAGTCCACCTTTGGAAGCTTTCTTT.